This T cell receptor beta chain derives from a study of T-cell reconstitution after alpha-beta-depleted transplantation in children. The CDR3 spans 18 residues. The V gene's germline CDR1 is SGHRS and CDR2 YFSETQ. Germline trimming cut 2 bases from V and 2 bases from J; bases unmatched to any gene: 16. There are a few counts of this clonotype. Preparation of the TCRbeta library involved a method that used unique molecular identifiers. A single record per CDR3 protein comes from TCRdb applying MiXCR to the PCR reads. The data contain 450,000 to 600,000 distinct CDR3 sequences, around 18% of them singletons.

Sequenced here: PBMCs from the stem cell graft donor, sampled from the stem cell graft. The receptor was isolated from a human donor who donated a stem cell graft to a child with acute lymphoblastic leukemia. This chain connects TRBV5-1 to TRBJ2-7, with 7 bases aligning to TRBD2. The CDR3: CASSFMAWRGGPTYEQYF. CDR3 nucleotide sequence: TGCGCCAGCAGCTTCATGGCGTGGCGCGGGGGACCAACCTACGAGCAGTACTTC.